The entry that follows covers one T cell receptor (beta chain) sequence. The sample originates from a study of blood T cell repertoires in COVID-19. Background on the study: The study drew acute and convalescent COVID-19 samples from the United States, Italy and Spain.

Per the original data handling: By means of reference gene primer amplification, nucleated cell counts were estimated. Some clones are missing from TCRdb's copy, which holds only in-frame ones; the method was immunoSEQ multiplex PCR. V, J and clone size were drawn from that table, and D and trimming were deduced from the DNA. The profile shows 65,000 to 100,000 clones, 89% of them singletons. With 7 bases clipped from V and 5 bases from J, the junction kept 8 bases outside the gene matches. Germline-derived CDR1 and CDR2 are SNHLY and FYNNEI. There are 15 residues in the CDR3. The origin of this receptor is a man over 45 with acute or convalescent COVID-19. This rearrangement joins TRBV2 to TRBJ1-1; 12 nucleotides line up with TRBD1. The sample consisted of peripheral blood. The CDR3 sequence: CASKGTGGIGTEAFF. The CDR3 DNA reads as TGTGCCAGCAAGGGGACAGGGGGCATAGGGACTGAAGCTTTCTTT.